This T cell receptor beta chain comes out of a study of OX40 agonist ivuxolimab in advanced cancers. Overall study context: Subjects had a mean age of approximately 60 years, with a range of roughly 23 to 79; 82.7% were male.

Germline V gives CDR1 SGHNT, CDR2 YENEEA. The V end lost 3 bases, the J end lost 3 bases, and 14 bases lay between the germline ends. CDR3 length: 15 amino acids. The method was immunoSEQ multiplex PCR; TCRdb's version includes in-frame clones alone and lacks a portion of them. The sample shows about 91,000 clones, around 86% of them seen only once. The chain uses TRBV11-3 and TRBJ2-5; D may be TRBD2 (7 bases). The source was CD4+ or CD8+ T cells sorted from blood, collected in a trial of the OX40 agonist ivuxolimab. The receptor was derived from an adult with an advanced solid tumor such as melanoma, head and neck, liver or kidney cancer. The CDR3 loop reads CASSFGGGGKETQYF. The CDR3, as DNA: TGTGCCAGCAGCTTCGGGGGCGGGGGTAAAGAGACCCAGTACTTC.